Following are 27 T cell receptor beta chains from one sample sequenced in a study of cytomegalovirus exposure and HLA in healthy donors. Both 60 Vbeta primers and 13 Jbeta primers went into the PCR. TCRdb keeps only in-frame clones here, not all; method: immunoSEQ multiplex PCR. The table lists around 94,000 clones, 70% to 80% of them singletons, with around 19% in the top ten. Sequenced sample: PBMCs. These receptors came from a woman between 55 and 75 years old in good health and CMV-seropositive.

This clone came up many times. The rearrangement joins TRBV7-9 to TRBJ1-4, with 10 bases that match TRBD1. CDR3 length: 15 amino acids. The ends lost 5 bases at V and 7 bases at J; junction bases unmatched: 7. Germline loops: CDR1 SEHNR, CDR2 FQNEAQ (reference sequence). CDR3 protein: CASSRTGTGAEKLFF. In nucleotides, the CDR3 is TGTGCCAGCAGCCGCACCGGGACAGGGGCTGAAAAACTGTTTTTT.

The V gene is TRBV9, the J gene TRBJ2-1; unclear D gene. The CDR3 sequence is 14 residues long. Germline V gene lookup returns CDR1 SGDLS and CDR2 YYNGEE. Trimming cost V 5 bases and J 0 bases, with 9 bases left between them. The DNA of the CDR3 is TGTGCCAGCAGTGGCGGTAGCTCCTACAATGAGCAGTTCTTC. Encoded protein: CASSGGSSYNEQFF.

The V call is TRBV4-2, the J call TRBJ2-1; D unresolved. Trimming stripped 0 bases from V and 4 bases from J, with 10 bases between. The germline V gene encodes CDR1 LGHNA and CDR2 YNFKEQ. CDR3 length equals 15 residues. This CDR3 reads CASSQDRELYNEQFF. The DNA for the CDR3 is TGTGCCAGCAGCCAAGATCGAGAATTGTACAATGAGCAGTTCTTC.

This chain joins TRBV10-2 and TRBJ2-3; D may be TRBD1 (6 bases). Trimming cost V 8 bases and J 2 bases, with 20 bases left between them. This CDR3 contains 16 residues. Germline CDR1 WSHSY, CDR2 SAAADI. Here the CDR3 DNA reads TGCGCCAGCGGTGGATGGGACATAACTCTCACAGATACGCAGTATTTT. It specifies CASGGWDITLTDTQYF.

This sequence joins TRBV5-1 and TRBJ2-7; 8 positions match TRBD2. V shed 4 bases, J shed 5 bases, and the junction held 5 bases outside the gene matches. The CDR3 is 13 residues long. From germline, CDR1 is SGHRS and CDR2 YFSETQ. The CDR3 region is CASSTTSGHEQYF. The CDR3 DNA reads as TGCGCCAGCAGCACCACTAGCGGCCACGAGCAGTACTTC.

This sequence joins TRBV11-2 and TRBJ2-2, with D possibly matching TRBD1 (5 bases). Per germline, CDR1 SGHAT and CDR2 FQNNGV. Trimming removed 1 base from V and 5 bases from J, with 17 bases in between. This CDR3 has 17 amino acids. This CDR3 reads CASSLVIRIQGTGELFF. In DNA form, the CDR3 reads TGTGCCAGCAGCTTAGTGATTCGGATCCAGGGAACCGGGGAGCTGTTTTTT.

This chain joins TRBV5-4 and TRBJ1-2; 8 bases fit TRBD1. Per the germline V gene, CDR1 is SGHNT and CDR2 is YYREEE (reference sequence). This CDR3 comprises 14 residues. The junction had 12 bases not matched to a gene; V was cut back by 4 bases and J by 10 bases. The CDR3 region is CASSPQVGQGSYTF. CDR3 nucleotide sequence: TGTGCCAGCAGCCCGCAGGTAGGACAGGGATCCTACACCTTC.

This clone has just a few counts. The chain couples TRBV29-1 to TRBJ2-5, with TRBD2 matching over 7 bases. The CDR3 length is 14 residues. The junction had 14 bases not matched to a gene; V was cut back by 2 bases and J by 11 bases. The germline V gene has CDR1 SQVTM and CDR2 ANQGSEA. The CDR3 is CSVERWEGQSEQYF. In nucleotides, the CDR3 is TGCAGCGTTGAAAGGTGGGAGGGCCAAAGTGAGCAGTACTTC.

The V call is TRBV5-1, the J call TRBJ1-3; D is undetermined. In germline, CDR1 is SGHRS, CDR2 YFSETQ. The CDR3 is made up of 15 amino acids. V was clipped by 0 bases and J by 1 base, with 8 bases between them. CDR3 sequence (DNA): TGCGCCAGCAGCTTGGTTGCCGGGTCTGGAAACACCATATATTTT. Translation: CASSLVAGSGNTIYF.

This clone was seen once. The V call is TRBV28, the J call TRBJ1-1, with 9 bases aligning to TRBD1. The V gene end was trimmed by 5 bases and the J gene end by 4 bases; junction bases not matched to a gene: 5. The CDR3 totals 14 residues. Germline CDR1 and CDR2: MDHEN and SYDVKM. Written as DNA, the CDR3 is TGTGCCAGCAGTCCCCCGGGACAGGGCACTGAAGCTTTCTTT. It encodes CASSPPGQGTEAFF.

The rearrangement uses TRBV19 and TRBJ2-7, with 9 bases matching TRBD1. The ends lost 5 bases at V and 0 bases at J; junction bases unmatched: 2. Germline-derived CDR1 and CDR2 are LNHDA and SQIVND (reference sequence). This CDR3 contains 14 residues. The chain's CDR3 is CASSWTGDSYEQYF. The CDR3 nucleotides are TGTGCCAGTAGTTGGACAGGGGACTCCTACGAGCAGTACTTC. Complete variable domain (other parts from reference TRBV19 and TRBJ2-7): DGGITQSPKYLFRKEGQNVTLSCEQNLNHDAMYWYRQDPGQGLRLIYYSQIVNDFQKGDIAEGYSVSREKKESFPLTVTSAQKNPTAFYLCASSWTGDSYEQYFGPGTRLTVT.

The chain joins TRBV30 to TRBJ1-2; TRBD1 might be the D (5 bases). Trimming took 0 bases from V and 7 from J, leaving 9 bases between them. The CDR3 contains 12 residues. CDR1 and CDR2 (germline): GTSNPN, SVGIG (reference sequence). The CDR3 DNA reads as TGTGCCTGGAGTGTATCAGGGCCTGGCTACACCTTC. This gives the protein CAWSVSGPGYTF. The whole variable domain, filled in from reference TRBV30 and TRBJ1-2, reads SQTIHQWPATLVQPVGSPLSLECTVEGTSNPNLYWYRQAAGRGLQLLFYSVGIGQISSEVPQNLSASRPQDRQFILSSKKLLLSDSGFYLCAWSVSGPGYTFGSGTRLTVV.

The genes are TRBV29-1 and TRBJ2-7, with D possibly TRBD1 on 6 matching bases. V lost 3 bases to trimming and J lost 6 bases, with 9 bases between them. This CDR3 contains 11 residues. Germline assignment: CDR1 SQVTM and CDR2 ANQGSEA. CDR3 in amino acids: CSVEGTSEQYF. The CDR3 DNA reads as TGCAGCGTTGAGGGGACATCCGAGCAGTACTTC.

The rearrangement joins TRBV13 to TRBJ1-3; the D is unclear. Per the germline V gene, CDR1 is PRHDT and CDR2 is FYEKMQ (reference sequence). The CDR3 contains 14 residues. V shed 5 bases and J shed 3 bases, with 11 bases lying between them. This CDR3 reads CASSISGGGNTIYF. CDR3 coding DNA: TGTGCCAGCAGCATCAGTGGTGGTGGAAACACCATATATTTT.

This sequence joins TRBV5-1 and TRBJ1-1; 11 nucleotides align to TRBD1. CDR3 length: 14 amino acids. The V gene's germline CDR1 is SGHRS and CDR2 YFSETQ. The V and J ends lost 0 bases and 7 bases, in that order; junction bases with no gene match: 2. The CDR3 region is CASSLGTGGGEAFF. In DNA form, the CDR3 reads TGCGCCAGCAGCTTGGGGACAGGGGGCGGTGAAGCTTTCTTT.

This clone was counted once. The chain combines TRBV28 with TRBJ1-2, with 7 bases lining up with TRBD1. Germline trimming cut 5 bases from V and 4 bases from J; bases unmatched to any gene: 10. CDR1 and CDR2 from the germline V gene are MDHEN and SYDVKM. The CDR3 has 15 residues. The DNA for the CDR3 is TGTGCCAGCAGTCACCTTCCGGGACAGCGCTATGGCTACACCTTC. It encodes CASSHLPGQRYGYTF.

This clone was picked up a small number of times. The chain uses TRBV5-5 and TRBJ2-3; possible D gene TRBD1, 6 bases. CDR3 length equals 15 residues. The germline CDR1 and CDR2 sequences are SGHKS and YYEKEE (reference sequence). Trimming cost V 1 base and J 2 bases, with 11 bases left between them. The CDR3 nucleotides read TGTGCCAGCAGCTTGCCAGGGACATTCACAGATACGCAGTATTTT. This encodes CASSLPGTFTDTQYF.

The chain links TRBV27 to TRBJ2-7; tentatively, D is TRBD2 (7 bases). V shed 8 bases and J shed 5 bases, with 25 bases lying between them. This CDR3 spans 16 amino acids. From germline, CDR1 is MNHEY and CDR2 SMNVEV (reference sequence). The CDR3 sequence: CASWTRGAGAKHEQYF. The CDR3 DNA reads as TGTGCCAGCTGGACAAGGGGGGCGGGAGCAAAGCACGAGCAGTACTTC.

This chain uses TRBV18 with TRBJ1-1; TRBD1 is a possible D gene (5 bases). This CDR3 spans 19 amino acids. The germline V gene encodes CDR1 KGHSH and CDR2 LQKENI. V lost 1 base and J lost 4, with 25 bases in between. In nucleotides, the CDR3 is TGTGCCAGCTCACCACTTAGGGGCAGTTCTCAAACCCAAGGCACTGAAGCTTTCTTT. Translating it yields CASSPLRGSSQTQGTEAFF.

The rearrangement joins TRBV14 to TRBJ2-4, with a tentative D call TRBD1 (5 bases). The CDR3 is 15 residues long. The V end lost 4 bases, the J end lost 7 bases, and 17 bases lay between the germline ends. Germline CDR1 SGHDN, CDR2 FVKESK. DNA for the CDR3: TGTGCCAGCAGCCCATCCTCAGGGTTCACGAACATTCAGTACTTC. It is translated as CASSPSSGFTNIQYF.

The V gene is TRBV5-6, the J gene TRBJ1-1; 9 nucleotides match TRBD1. CDR1 and CDR2 (germline): SGHDT, YYEEEE. J was trimmed by 7 bases and V by 3 bases; bases with no gene match: 16. CDR3 length equals 17 residues. The DNA for the CDR3 is TGTGCCAGCAGCTCAATATCAGGGACAGGGAAATTCTATGAAGCTTTCTTT. It is translated as CASSSISGTGKFYEAFF.

The rearrangement joins TRBV6-1 to TRBJ2-5; 9 nucleotides line up with TRBD2. Germline V CDR1 and CDR2: MNHNS, SASEGT. The CDR3 runs 15 residues. V lost 5 bases and J lost 5; bases outside the gene matches: 9. The CDR3 is CASSLSGRFGETQYF. CDR3 coding DNA: TGTGCCAGCAGTCTTAGCGGGAGATTCGGGGAGACCCAGTACTTC.

The genes are TRBV11-2 and TRBJ1-4; D is undetermined. Per the germline V gene, CDR1 is SGHAT and CDR2 is FQNNGV. Trimming took off 2 bases at V and 5 bases at J, with 18 bases between the two ends. The CDR3 spans 17 residues. CDR3: CASSLLAAGQRNEKLFF. The CDR3 DNA sequence: TGTGCCAGCAGCTTATTAGCGGCCGGGCAGAGAAATGAAAAACTGTTTTTT.

This clone is a singleton in its sample. CDR3 nucleotide sequence: TGTGCCAGTAGTAGACAAGACGGGACATCGACCCAGTACTTC. It translates to CASSRQDGTSTQYF. The rearrangement uses TRBV19 and TRBJ2-5; maybe TRBD1 (6 bases). The CDR3 totals 14 residues. Trimming shortened V by 4 bases and J by 7 bases, and 16 bases separated the two germline ends. Germline V gives CDR1 LNHDA, CDR2 SQIVND (reference sequence).

The rearrangement joins TRBV5-1 to TRBJ2-1; 8 nucleotides match TRBD2. This CDR3 comprises 15 residues. Trimming at V came to 4 bases and at J to 2 bases, leaving 5 bases not matched to a gene. Germline CDR1 SGHRS, CDR2 YFSETQ. The chain's CDR3 is CASSPKAGAYNEQFF. For the CDR3, the DNA is TGCGCCAGCAGCCCTAAAGCGGGAGCCTACAATGAGCAGTTCTTC.

The V call is TRBV15, the J call TRBJ1-4; D not resolved. This CDR3 contains 12 residues. V dropped 1 base and J dropped 7 bases, with 4 bases sitting between them. Germline-derived CDR1 and CDR2 are LNHNV and YYDKDF (reference sequence). The CDR3 region has the DNA TGTGCCACCAGCAGAGCCGGTGAAAAACTGTTTTTT. Its translation: CATSRAGEKLFF.

V usage is TRBV6-6 and J usage is TRBJ2-7, with D perhaps TRBD2 (6 bases). Germline CDR1 and CDR2: MNHNY and SVGAGI (reference sequence). V lost 6 bases to trimming and J lost 4 bases, with 22 bases between them. CDR3 length: 16 residues. The CDR3 DNA reads TGTGCCAGCAGCTCCGGGACTGCCGTCTCGAGGTACGAGCAGTACTTC. Residues: CASSSGTAVSRYEQYF.